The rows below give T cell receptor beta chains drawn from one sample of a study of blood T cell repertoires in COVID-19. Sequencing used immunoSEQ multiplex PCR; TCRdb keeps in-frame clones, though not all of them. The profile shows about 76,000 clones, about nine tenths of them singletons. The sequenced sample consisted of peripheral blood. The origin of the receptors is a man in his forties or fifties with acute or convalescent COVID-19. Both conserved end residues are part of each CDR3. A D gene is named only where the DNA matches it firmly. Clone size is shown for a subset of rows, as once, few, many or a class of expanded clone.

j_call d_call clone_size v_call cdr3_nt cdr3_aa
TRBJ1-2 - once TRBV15 TGTGCCACCAGCAGAACAGTTAACTATGGCTACACCTTC CATSRTVNYGYTF
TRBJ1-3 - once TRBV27 TGTGCCAGCAGACCCGGAGGGCTTGGAAACACCATATATTTT CASRPGGLGNTIYF
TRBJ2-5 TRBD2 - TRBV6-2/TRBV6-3 TGTGCCAGCAGTTACTGGCGGCTAGCGGGCCTACAAGAGACCCAGTACTTC CASSYWRLAGLQETQYF
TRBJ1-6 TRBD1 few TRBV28 TGTGCCAGCAGTTCCTCAGGACAGGGTCAAAATTCACCCCTCCACTTT CASSSSGQGQNSPLHF
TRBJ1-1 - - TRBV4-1 TGCGCCAGCAGCCAGGGCGTTCAGAAGAACACTGAAGCTTTCTTT CASSQGVQKNTEAFF
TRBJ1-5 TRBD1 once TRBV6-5 TGTGCCAGCAGCAGACAGGGGGATCAGCCCCAGCATTTT CASSRQGDQPQHF
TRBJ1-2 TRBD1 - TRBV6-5 TGTGCCAGCAGTTTGCGTTTAACAGGGGGCGGTGGCTACACCTTC CASSLRLTGGGGYTF
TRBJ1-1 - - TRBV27 TGTGCCAGCAGTTCACAGGGTCTGGGGGCTGAAGCTTTCTTT CASSSQGLGAEAFF
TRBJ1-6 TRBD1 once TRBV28 TGTGCCAGCAGCCTCCTGGGACGGGACAGGGCTAATTCACCCCTCCACTTT CASSLLGRDRANSPLHF
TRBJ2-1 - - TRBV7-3 TGTGCCAGCAGCTTACCTAGCGTGGATGAGCAGTTCTTC CASSLPSVDEQFF
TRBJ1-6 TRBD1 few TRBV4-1 TGCGCCAGCAGCCAAGATCGTCCCGGGACAGGGTCGAATTCACCCCTCCACTTT CASSQDRPGTGSNSPLHF
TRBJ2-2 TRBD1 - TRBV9 TGTGCCAGCAGCGACGTGGGACAGGGTATAGCCGCGAACACCGGGGAGCTGTTTTTT CASSDVGQGIAANTGELFF
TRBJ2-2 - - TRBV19 TGTGCCAGTACCCTGGGGCAGGGGCTCACCGGGGAGCTGTTTTTT CASTLGQGLTGELFF
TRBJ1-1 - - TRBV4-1 TGCGCCAGCAGCCAAGATCTTCAGGACACTGAAGCTTTCTTT CASSQDLQDTEAFF
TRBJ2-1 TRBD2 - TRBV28 TGTGCCAGCAGATTGACCAACATACGCCGGACTAGCGGGAGGGCCTACAATGAGCAGTTCTTC CASRLTNIRRTSGRAYNEQFF
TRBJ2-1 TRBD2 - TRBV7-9 TGTGCCAGCAGCTGGACTAGCGGAGATTACAATGAGCAGTTCTTC CASSWTSGDYNEQFF
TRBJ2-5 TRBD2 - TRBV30 TGTGCCTGGAGTGCCTACGGGACTAGCGCTTACACAAAAGAGACCCAGTACTTC CAWSAYGTSAYTKETQYF
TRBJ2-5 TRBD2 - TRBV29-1 TGCAGCGTTGAGAGGCTAGCGGGGGCGGGGGGAGAGACCCAGTACTTC CSVERLAGAGGETQYF
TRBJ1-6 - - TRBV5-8 TGTGCCAGCAGCTTGGTGGGGACAAGTAATTCACCCCTCCACTTT CASSLVGTSNSPLHF
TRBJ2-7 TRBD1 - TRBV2 TGTGCCAGCAGCGCAGGACAGGTTATTCTCTCCTACGAGCAGTACTTC CASSAGQVILSYEQYF
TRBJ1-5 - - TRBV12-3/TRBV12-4 TGTGCCAGCAGTGAGGGCGTAAATCAGCCCCAGCATTTT CASSEGVNQPQHF
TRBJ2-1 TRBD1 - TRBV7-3 TGTGCCAGCAGTCGAACCGGGACAGGGTTCTACAATGAGCAGTTCTTC CASSRTGTGFYNEQFF
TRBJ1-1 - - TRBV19 TGTGCCAGTAGCCTAGAGATGGCGGACACTGAAGCTTTCTTT CASSLEMADTEAFF
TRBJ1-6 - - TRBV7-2 TGTGCCAGCAGCTTAAGGTCAGGGCAAAGCTCCTATAATTCACCCCTCCACTTT CASSLRSGQSSYNSPLHF
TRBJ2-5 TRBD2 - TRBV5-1 TGCGCCAGCAGCCGGACTAGCGGACAAGAGACCCAGTACTTC CASSRTSGQETQYF
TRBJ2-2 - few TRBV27 TGTGCCAGCAGTTTACTAGGTCTAGCGAACACCGGGGAGCTGTTTTTT CASSLLGLANTGELFF
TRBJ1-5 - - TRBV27 TGTGCCAGCAGTTTATCGATTCCCCAAAGCGGTAGCAATCAGCCCCAGCATTTT CASSLSIPQSGSNQPQHF
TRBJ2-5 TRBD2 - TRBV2 TGTGCCAGCAGAGTTACTAGCGGCCAAGAGACCCAGTACTTC CASRVTSGQETQYF
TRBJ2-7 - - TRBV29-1 TGCAGCGTTGGAGCGGACAGCACCTACGAGCAGTACTTC CSVGADSTYEQYF
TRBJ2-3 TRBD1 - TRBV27 TGTGCCAGTGAGCCGGGGACAGGGGGCACAGATACGCAGTATTTT CASEPGTGGTDTQYF
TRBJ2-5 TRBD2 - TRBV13 TGTGCCAGCAGCCCCCCGGGACTAGCGGGGGGGCCGCGGCAAGAGACCCAGTACTTC CASSPPGLAGGPRQETQYF
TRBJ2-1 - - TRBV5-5 TGTGCCAGCGGGGGGGGCCCTAGGTCCAATGAGCAGTTCTTC CASGGGPRSNEQFF
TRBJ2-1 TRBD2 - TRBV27 TGTGCCAGCAGTTCCCTCCGACTAGCAGTGAACAATGAGCAGTTCTTC CASSSLRLAVNNEQFF
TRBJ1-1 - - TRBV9 TGTGCCAGCAGCCTGCCCGTAGTCGGGGAGAGAAGAATGAACACTGAAGCTTTCTTT CASSLPVVGERRMNTEAFF
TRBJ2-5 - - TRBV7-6 TGTGCCAGCAGCCGCCAATCAGGGGCATTCCAAGAGACCCAGTACTTC CASSRQSGAFQETQYF
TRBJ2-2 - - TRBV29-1 TGCAGCGTTGATGGTAGTTCGAACACCGGGGAGCTGTTTTTT CSVDGSSNTGELFF
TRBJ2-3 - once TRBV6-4 TGTGCCAGCAGCGAGGGCGGCACAGATACGCAGTATTTT CASSEGGTDTQYF
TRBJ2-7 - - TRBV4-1 TGCGCCAGCAGCCAAGCCCCCCAGGGCTACGAGCAGTACTTC CASSQAPQGYEQYF
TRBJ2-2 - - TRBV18 TGTGCCAGCTCAGAACTAGATCTCCCCGGGGAGCTGTTTTTT CASSELDLPGELFF
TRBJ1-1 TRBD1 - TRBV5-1 TGCGCCAGCAGCCGGGACAGGGTAGCCACTGAAGCTTTCTTT CASSRDRVATEAFF
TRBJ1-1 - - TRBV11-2 TGTGCCAGCAGCTTCGGACAGCCGAGGGGCGCTTTCTTT CASSFGQPRGAFF
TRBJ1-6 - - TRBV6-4 TGTGCCAGCAGGGACAATGTACAGCCAAATTCACCCCTCCACTTT CASRDNVQPNSPLHF
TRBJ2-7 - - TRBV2 TGTGCCAGCAAGACAAACTACGAGCAGTACTTC CASKTNYEQYF
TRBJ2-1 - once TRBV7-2 TGTGCCAGCAGCTTGTCCCGCTCCTACAATGAGCAGTTCTTC CASSLSRSYNEQFF
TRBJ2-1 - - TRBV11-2 TGTGCCAGCAGACCCTATAGCGCAAGCTCCTACAATGAGCAGTTCTTC CASRPYSASSYNEQFF
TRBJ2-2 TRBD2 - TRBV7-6 TGTGCCAGCAGCTTAGAAGGCGGGGGGCTAAACACCGGGGAGCTGTTTTTT CASSLEGGGLNTGELFF
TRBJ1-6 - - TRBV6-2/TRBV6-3 TGTGCCAGCAGTTACGGGGATCAGGGGAGCTCCTATAATTCACCCCTCCACTTT CASSYGDQGSSYNSPLHF
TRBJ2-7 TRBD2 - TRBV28 TGTGCCATCTCCGCGGGGGGGGACGAGCAGTACTTC CAISAGGDEQYF
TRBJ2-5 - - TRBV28 TGTGCCAGCAGTTTGCGGATACATCAAGAGACCCAGTACTTC CASSLRIHQETQYF
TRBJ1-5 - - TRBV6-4 TGTGCCAGCAGTGACTCCCGGGGGGCGGGCAATCAGCCCCAGCATTTT CASSDSRGAGNQPQHF